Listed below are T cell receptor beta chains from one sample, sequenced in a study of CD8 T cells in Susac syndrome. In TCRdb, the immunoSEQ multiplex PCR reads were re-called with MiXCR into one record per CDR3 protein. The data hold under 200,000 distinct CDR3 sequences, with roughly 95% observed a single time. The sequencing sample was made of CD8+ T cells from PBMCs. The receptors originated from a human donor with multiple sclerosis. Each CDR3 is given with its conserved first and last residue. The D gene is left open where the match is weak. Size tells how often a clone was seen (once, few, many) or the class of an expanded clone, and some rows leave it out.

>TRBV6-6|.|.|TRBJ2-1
TGTGCCAGCAGCCCGACCGGGAGAGAAGATGAGCAGTTCTTC
CASSPTGREDEQFF
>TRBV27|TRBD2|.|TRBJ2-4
TGTGCCAGCAGTTTAGGGCGGCTAGCGGGAGGGCGTCAGTACTTC
CASSLGRLAGGRQYF
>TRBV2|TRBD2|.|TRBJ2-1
TGTGCCAGCAGGGGGACTAGCGGGGTTAATGAGCAGTTCTTC
CASRGTSGVNEQFF
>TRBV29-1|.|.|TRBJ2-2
TGCAGCGTTGAAGTGGACAGAAACACCGGGGAGCTGTTTTTT
CSVEVDRNTGELFF
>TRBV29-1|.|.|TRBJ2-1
TGCAGCGTTGCGGACCCCGAGAGCTCCTACAATGAGCAGTTCTTC
CSVADPESSYNEQFF
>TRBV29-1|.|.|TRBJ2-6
TGCAGCGTTGATAGGGGGACCAACGTCCTGACTTTC
CSVDRGTNVLTF
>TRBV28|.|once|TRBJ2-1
TGTGCCAGCAGTTTATACCCTTTCAATGAGCAGTTCTTC
CASSLYPFNEQFF
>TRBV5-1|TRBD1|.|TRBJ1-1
TGCGCCAGCAGGTCCGACAGGGGAGCTTTCTTT
CASRSDRGAFF
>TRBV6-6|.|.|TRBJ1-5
TGTGCCAGCAACCCCGAACAGAGTGGCAATCAGCCCCAGCATTTT
CASNPEQSGNQPQHF
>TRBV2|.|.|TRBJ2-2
TGTGCCACCGAGGGGGGACAGAGTCCCGGGGAGCTGTTTTTT
CATEGGQSPGELFF
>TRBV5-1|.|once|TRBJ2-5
TGCGCCAGCAGCATCGTTGGGGGACCAGAGACCCAGTACTTC
CASSIVGGPETQYF
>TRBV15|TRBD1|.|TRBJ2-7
TGTGCCACCAGCAGATCCGGGACAGGGCGGGTCGAGCAGTACTTC
CATSRSGTGRVEQYF
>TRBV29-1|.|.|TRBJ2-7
TGCAGCGCCAGAATCCCGGTTACTCGGGGCTACGAGCAGTACTTC
CSARIPVTRGYEQYF
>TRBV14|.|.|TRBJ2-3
TGTGCCAGCAGCCAACTAGGGCCAGATACGCAGTATTTT
CASSQLGPDTQYF
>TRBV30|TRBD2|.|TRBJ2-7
TGTGCCTGGAGTGGACTAGCGGGGGGAGCGATTCCCTACGAGCAGTACTTC
CAWSGLAGGAIPYEQYF
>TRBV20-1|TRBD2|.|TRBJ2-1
TGCAGTGCTAGGCGGCTAGCGGGACGTAGGGGTGAGCAGTTCTTC
CSARRLAGRRGEQFF
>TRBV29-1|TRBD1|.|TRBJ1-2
TGCAGCGTGGGGCGGACAGGGGGCGAAAAAGGCTACACCTTC
CSVGRTGGEKGYTF
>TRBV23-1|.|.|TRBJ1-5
TGCGCCAGCACCCCCCAAGGCACAGTCAATCAGCCCCAGCATTTT
CASTPQGTVNQPQHF
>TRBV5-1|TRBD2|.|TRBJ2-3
TGCGCCAGCATGCCGGGACTAGCGGGACGTAGCGCAGATACGCAGTATTTT
CASMPGLAGRSADTQYF
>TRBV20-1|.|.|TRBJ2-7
TGCAGTGCTAGAGATGTGTACGAGCAGTACTTC
CSARDVYEQYF
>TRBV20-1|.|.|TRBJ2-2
TGCAGTGCTTCTTACCATGATCCCCTAAACACCGGGGAGCTGTTTTTT
CSASYHDPLNTGELFF
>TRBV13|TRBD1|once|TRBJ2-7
TGTGCCAGCAGCTCATCCGGACAGGGCGGCTACGAGCAGTACTTC
CASSSSGQGGYEQYF
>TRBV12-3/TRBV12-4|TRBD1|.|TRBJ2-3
TGTGCCAGCAGTTTAGGACAGGGCGCGGCAGATACGCAGTATTTT
CASSLGQGAADTQYF
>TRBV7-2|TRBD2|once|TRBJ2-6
TGTGCCAGCAGCTTAGTGAGCGCGGGGGGGCGATCTGGGGCCAACGTCCTGACTTTC
CASSLVSAGGRSGANVLTF
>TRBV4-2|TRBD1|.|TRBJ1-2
TGTGCCAGCAGCCAAGTTGAAGTGACAGGGGCGATCGGCTACACCTTC
CASSQVEVTGAIGYTF
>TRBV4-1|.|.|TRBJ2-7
TGCGCCAGCAGCCAAGGGAGCCAGTGGGGCTACGAGCAGTACTTC
CASSQGSQWGYEQYF
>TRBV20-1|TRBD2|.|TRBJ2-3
TGCAGTGCTAGAGCTCCGACTAGCGGGACAACAGATACGCAGTATTTT
CSARAPTSGTTDTQYF
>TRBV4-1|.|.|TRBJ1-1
TGCGCCAGCAGCCAAGTGAGCCAAAGAGGCACTGAAGCTTTCTTT
CASSQVSQRGTEAFF
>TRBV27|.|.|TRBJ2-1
TGTGCCAGCATGGGCGGGTACAATGAGCAGTTCTTC
CASMGGYNEQFF
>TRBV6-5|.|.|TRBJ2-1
TGTGCCAGCAGTTACTTGAGGGGTTCAAATGAGCAGTTCTTC
CASSYLRGSNEQFF
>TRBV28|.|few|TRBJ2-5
TGTGCCAGCAGTTTACTTAAGACCCAGTACTTC
CASSLLKTQYF
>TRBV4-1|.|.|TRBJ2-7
TGCGCCAGCAGCGAACGAGATGTGGGGCGAAGCTCCTACGAGCAGTACTTC
CASSERDVGRSSYEQYF
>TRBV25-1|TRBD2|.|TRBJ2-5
TGTGCCAGCAGTGAGACTAGCGGGGGTTACCAAGAGACCCAGTACTTC
CASSETSGGYQETQYF
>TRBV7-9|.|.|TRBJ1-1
TGTGCCAGCAGCGGGGGCAGGGTCGGGAACACTGAAGCTTTCTTT
CASSGGRVGNTEAFF
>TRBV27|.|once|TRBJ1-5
TGTGCCAGCAGTCTCCACAGGGAGGGCCAGCCCCAGCATTTT
CASSLHREGQPQHF
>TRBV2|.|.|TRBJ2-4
TGTGCCAGCAGATACAGGGCGCTAGCCAAAAACATTCAGTACTTC
CASRYRALAKNIQYF
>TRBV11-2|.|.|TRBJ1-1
TGTGCCAGCAGCTTAGAACCCCGGACTGAAGCTTTCTTT
CASSLEPRTEAFF
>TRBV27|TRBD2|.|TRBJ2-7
TGTGCCAGCAGTTATCTAGCGGGAGGAGCCTACGAGCAGTACTTC
CASSYLAGGAYEQYF
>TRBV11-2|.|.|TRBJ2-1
TGTGCCAGCAGCACTTCTCGGGTCAATGAGCAGTTCTTC
CASSTSRVNEQFF
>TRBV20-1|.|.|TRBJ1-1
TGCAGTGGCAGAGGGGGAATAAGGGATTACATGAACACTGAAGCTTTCTTT
CSGRGGIRDYMNTEAFF
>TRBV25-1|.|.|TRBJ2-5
TGTGCCGTTGGCCCGACGGCTACCCAAGAGACCCAGTACTTC
CAVGPTATQETQYF
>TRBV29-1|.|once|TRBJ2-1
TGCAGCGGATCAGAAGGGGGGCTTAAGTTCTTC
CSGSEGGLKFF
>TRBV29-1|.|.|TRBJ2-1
TGCAGCGGAACCGACCTAGAGCAGTTCTTC
CSGTDLEQFF
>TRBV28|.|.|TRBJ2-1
TGTGCCAGCGCCCAAAGGCTAGCTGGACAGGAGCAGTTCTTC
CASAQRLAGQEQFF
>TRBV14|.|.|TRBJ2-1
TGTGCCAGCAGCCAAGTCTACAGCCAAACCTACAATGAGCAGTTCTTC
CASSQVYSQTYNEQFF
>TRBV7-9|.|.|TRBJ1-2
TGTGCCAGCAGCTTAGTTCCCCGCAGAGGCTACACCTTC
CASSLVPRRGYTF
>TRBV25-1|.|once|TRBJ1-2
TGTGCCAGCAGTGAATCTGGGGCGTTGGACTATGGCTACACCTTC
CASSESGALDYGYTF
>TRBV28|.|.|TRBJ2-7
TGTGCCAGCAGTTTACCACTCTCCTACGAGCAGTACTTC
CASSLPLSYEQYF
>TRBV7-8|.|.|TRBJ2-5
TGTGCCAGCAGCTATAGCGGTGCCCCCGGAGCCCAGTACTTC
CASSYSGAPGAQYF
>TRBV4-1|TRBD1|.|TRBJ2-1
TGCGCCAGCAGCCTAGTCGGACAGGGCCGGGCAAATGAGCAGTTCTTC
CASSLVGQGRANEQFF
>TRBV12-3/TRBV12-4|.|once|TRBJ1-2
TGTGCCAGCAGTTTATCTACCTTCGGAAGGGGGTTAGACACCTTC
CASSLSTFGRGLDTF
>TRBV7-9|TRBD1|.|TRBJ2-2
TGTGCCAGCAGACCAGCCCACTTAGACAGGGCTATCGGGGAGCTGTTTTTT
CASRPAHLDRAIGELFF
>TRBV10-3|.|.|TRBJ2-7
TGTGCCATCAGTGATCTAACCGGGACGGGATACGAGCAGTACTTC
CAISDLTGTGYEQYF
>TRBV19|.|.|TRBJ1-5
TGTGCCAGTAGTATCGGTCAGGGCAGCAATCAGCCCCAGCATTTT
CASSIGQGSNQPQHF
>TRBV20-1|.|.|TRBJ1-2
TGCAGTGCTAGAGATCTGGTAAGGACAGAAGACGACTATGGCTACACCTTC
CSARDLVRTEDDYGYTF
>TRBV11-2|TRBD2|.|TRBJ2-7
TGTGCCAGCAGCTTACCTTCTAGCGGGAGGTCGACCTCCTACGAGCAGTACTTC
CASSLPSSGRSTSYEQYF
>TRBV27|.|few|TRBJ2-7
TGTGCCAGCAGTTTACTATACGGGGACTACGAGCAGTACTTC
CASSLLYGDYEQYF